Included here is one T cell receptor (beta chain) sequence, with context. The antigen remains undetermined. This entry belongs to a study of T cells expressing NK-cell markers. Study-wide background: The eight sequenced donors comprised seven who were HCMV-seropositive and one who was seronegative. Study-wide results and limits: Five or six donors showed dominant NKG2C+ clonotypes comprising roughly 1.0-7.5% of their CD8+ T cells. The leading position in the CD3+CD56-NKG2C+ fraction of four donors also went to these clonotypes. What remained unclear was the HCMV specificity of expanded NKG2C+ T cell clones.

After re-calling the 5' RACE reads, TCRdb lists one entry per CDR3 protein, DNA absent. The listing records about 150,000 distinct CDR3 sequences. The CDR3 is 14 residues long. The V gene's germline CDR1 is SEHNR and CDR2 FQNEAQ (reference sequence). The sequence came from a woman in her 50s in good health. The sequenced sample was blood T cells: a sorted CD56 or NKG2C T cell subset, CD4+ or CD8+ T cells, or bulk PBMC T cells (not recorded which). The chain has TRBV7-9 and TRBJ2-1; TCRdb gives TRBD2 as the D gene, but with no DNA this cannot be confirmed. The CDR3 loop is CAVGTSGSKYEQFF.